This paragraph reports one TCR beta chain. This sample stems from a study of blood T cell repertoires in COVID-19. The wider study: Collection of acute and convalescent COVID-19 samples took place in the United States, Italy and Spain.

Generated by immunoSEQ multiplex PCR, the TCRdb table keeps only in-frame clones and is missing some. Here the sample spans hundreds of thousands of clones, about 91% being singletons. This CDR3 is built from 12 residues. Per the germline V gene, CDR1 is SQVTM and CDR2 is ANQGSEA. Trimming removed 7 bases from V and 8 bases from J; junction bases left unmatched: 10. Sequenced: peripheral blood. The receptor comes from a woman between 25 and 40 years old with COVID-19, enrolled during active disease. The chain uses TRBV29-1 and TRBJ1-2; 7 bases are shared with TRBD1. CDR3 residues: CSAGLTGDGYTF. CDR3 in DNA: TGCAGCGCCGGCCTTACAGGGGACGGCTACACCTTC.